A single TCR beta chain is shown here with its context. Repertoires were generated with immunoSEQ multiplex PCR, while TCRdb's copy carries only in-frame clones and drops some. Altogether around 170,000 clones are present, 65% to 85% being singletons, with the ten largest covering roughly 13%. These data are taken from a study of blood T cell repertoires in COVID-19. The receptor's source is a woman at least 80 years old with acute or convalescent COVID-19. Material: peripheral blood.

For the CDR3, the DNA is TGTGCCAGCAGCCCGGGACAGAGCTCCTACAATGAGCAGTTCTTC. Encoded protein: CASSPGQSSYNEQFF. The chain combines TRBV9 with TRBJ2-1, with 7 nucleotides matching TRBD1. The CDR3 has 15 amino acids. Trimming at V came to 4 bases and at J to 0 bases, leaving 4 bases not matched to a gene. Looked up from germline, CDR1 is SGDLS and CDR2 is YYNGEE.